This T cell receptor (beta chain) appears in the sequencing data of a study of metastatic and nonmetastatic thyroid tumors. Turning to the study itself: Repertoires from blood and tumor or nodule tissue of malignant and benign thyroid patients were compared.

Study-level points and caveats: Benign nodules were reported to have significantly lower TCR beta diversity than malignant thyroid tumors, in blood and tumor.

There were no patients who had received any treatment before thyroid surgery. Under the authors' procedure: The distant-metastasis classifier for papillary thyroid cancer was built from CDR3 differences across clinicopathological groups. TCRdb redid the clone calls on the PCR reads using MiXCR. The V and J calls were not made by the authors but by TCRdb's processing. The sample yields 37,000 or so clones, about 15% seen once. This clone was counted at least ten times. Its antigen is still unknown. This CDR3 is built from 15 residues. Unmatched junction bases numbered 5, after V lost 4 bases and J lost 3 bases. The germline V gene encodes CDR1 SGHNT and CDR2 YYREEE (reference sequence).

Sequencing was carried out using blood. This chain links TRBV5-4 with TRBJ1-4, with 8 bases lining up with TRBD1. This receptor was obtained from a male donor with papillary thyroid cancer or a benign thyroid nodule (not recorded which). Some clones in this sample may be carry-over from other donors' samples. The CDR3 protein is CASSTDRGSNEKLFF. CDR3 nucleotides: TGTGCCAGCAGCACCGACAGGGGTTCTAATGAAAAACTGTTTTTT.